Each of the 23 T cell receptor beta chains below was sequenced from the same sample in a study of patients and donors after allogeneic stem cell transplantation. TCRdb reprocessed the RT-PCR reads with MiXCR, giving one entry per CDR3 protein. The table includes about 70,000 distinct CDR3 sequences, 26% detected once. Sequencing used blood, either unsorted or a sorted T cell fraction (not recorded which). The origin of the receptors is a human donor who was either an allogeneic HSCT recipient or a stem cell or donor lymphocyte infusion donor (not recorded which). It is not recorded whose cells these are; they may come from a transplant donor.

This chain links TRBV12-3 or TRBV12-4 with TRBJ1-1, with a possible D match to TRBD1 (5 bases). Trimming took 3 bases from V and 4 from J, leaving 12 bases between them. CDR3 size: 14 residues. The CDR3 is CASSLGVSGTEAFF. The CDR3 nucleotides are TGTGCCAGCAGTTTGGGGGTGTCAGGCACTGAAGCTTTCTTT.

There are a few counts of this clonotype. The rearrangement uses TRBV30 and TRBJ1-1; tentative D call: TRBD1 (5 bases). V was cut by 3 bases and J by 8 bases, with 16 bases left in between. Germline V CDR1 and CDR2: GTSNPN, SVGIG (reference sequence). The CDR3 is made up of 13 amino acids. The CDR3 DNA sequence: TGTGCCTGGAGAGGTGTGAGTCACAGGGAAGCTTTCTTT. This gives the protein CAWRGVSHREAFF.

This clonotype was found many times. The chain has TRBV29-1 and TRBJ2-1; maybe TRBD1 (6 bases). Trimming removed 4 bases at V and 4 bases at J, with 23 bases between. Germline loops: CDR1 SQVTM, CDR2 ANQGSEA. The CDR3 has 17 residues. CDR3 coding DNA: TGCAGCGTTGGGGGCAGGGGCCAAGCCCTCGGGTACAATGAGCAGTTCTTC. It translates to CSVGGRGQALGYNEQFF.

CDR3 in DNA: TGCGCCAGCAGCGGCCGGGACAGCGACTATGGCTACACCTTC. This translates into CASSGRDSDYGYTF. V is TRBV5-1 and J is TRBJ1-2; 7 bases are shared with TRBD1. The CDR3 consists of 14 residues. The germline V gene encodes CDR1 SGHRS and CDR2 YFSETQ. V was pared by 4 bases and J by 3 bases, with 6 bases of the junction left unmatched.

The CDR3 region is CASSLATGATNEKLFF. DNA for the CDR3: TGTGCCAGCAGTTTAGCGACCGGTGCAACTAATGAAAAACTGTTTTTT. The genes are TRBV28 and TRBJ1-4, with unresolved D. The CDR3 is 16 amino acids. The germline V gene encodes CDR1 MDHEN and CDR2 SYDVKM. Between the trimmed V and J ends, which lost 2 bases and 0 bases, there was a span of 10 bases.

This clonotype was picked up a small number of times. The gene calls are TRBV7-9 and TRBJ2-1; 8 positions agree with TRBD1. With 5 bases clipped from V and 6 bases from J, the junction kept 3 bases outside the gene matches. The CDR3 has 13 amino acids. Germline CDR1 reads SEHNR; CDR2 reads FQNEAQ (reference sequence). CDR3 DNA sequence: TGTGCCAGCAGCACGACAGGGGTCAATGAGCAGTTCTTC. Amino acids: CASSTTGVNEQFF.

This clonotype was detected only a few times. This chain links TRBV5-1 with TRBJ2-3, with TRBD2 as a possible D gene (5 bases). V was shortened by 5 bases and J by 2 bases, with 15 bases between the two germline ends. CDR1 and CDR2 from the germline V gene are SGHRS and YFSETQ. This CDR3 has 15 residues. CDR3 nucleotides: TGCGCCAGCAGTTCCATGGGCCGGGACACAGATACGCAGTATTTT. It encodes CASSSMGRDTDTQYF.

The chain links TRBV15 to TRBJ2-1, with 8 bases that match TRBD1. CDR3 length: 16 residues. Germline V CDR1 and CDR2: LNHNV, YYDKDF (reference sequence). V shed 0 bases, J shed 7 bases, and the junction held 8 bases outside the gene matches. CDR3 sequence: CATSRDAHRGRNEQFF. In nucleotides, the CDR3 is TGTGCCACCAGCAGAGATGCACACAGGGGGAGGAATGAGCAGTTCTTC.

Many counts were recorded for this clonotype. The rearrangement uses TRBV29-1 and TRBJ1-1, with unresolved D. V was clipped by 0 bases and J by 5 bases, with 16 bases between them. This CDR3 has 15 amino acids. Germline lookup yields CDR1 SQVTM and CDR2 ANQGSEA. The CDR3 loop is CSVEDAGNPRTEAFF. The CDR3 nucleotides read TGCAGCGTTGAAGATGCCGGCAACCCCCGAACTGAAGCTTTCTTT.

In this sample, this clonotype turned up many times. V and J are TRBV20-1 and TRBJ2-5; D uncertain. This CDR3 region has 13 residues. V dropped 4 bases and J dropped 5 bases, with 14 bases sitting between them. CDR1 is DFQATT and CDR2 is SNEGSKA in the germline V gene (reference sequence). The DNA for the CDR3 is TGCAGTGCTATTATCTACAACGGGGAGACCCAGTACTTC. It translates to CSAIIYNGETQYF.

V and J are TRBV20-1 and TRBJ1-1; 8 bases agree with TRBD1. Trimming removed 4 bases from V and 6 bases from J; junction bases left unmatched: 10. The CDR3 loop spans 14 amino acids. Per germline, CDR1 DFQATT and CDR2 SNEGSKA (reference sequence). The CDR3, as DNA: TGCAGTGCTACGGGGACAGGCATTTTTCCTGAAGCTTTCTTT. Amino acids: CSATGTGIFPEAFF.

V is TRBV5-1 and J is TRBJ2-1; D remains ambiguous. The CDR3 has 15 amino acids. Germline loops: CDR1 SGHRS, CDR2 YFSETQ. Between the trimmed V and J ends, which lost 0 bases and 0 bases, there was a span of 7 bases. The CDR3 DNA reads TGCGCCAGCAGCTTGGTTCGGAGCTCCTACAATGAGCAGTTCTTC. It translates to CASSLVRSSYNEQFF. The full variable domain, with the rest looked up from reference TRBV5-1 and TRBJ2-1, is KAGVTQTPRYLIKTRGQQVTLSCSPISGHRSVSWYQQTPGQGLQFLFEYFSETQRNKGNFPGRFSGRQFSNSRSEMNVSTLELGDSALYLCASSLVRSSYNEQFFGPGTRLTVL.

This chain uses TRBV6-2 or TRBV6-3 with TRBJ1-1; a possible D gene is TRBD1 (5 bases). Trimming left V 4 bases short and J 10 bases short, with 13 bases between. Germline loops: CDR1 MNHEY, CDR2 SVGEGT. This CDR3 comprises 12 residues. CDR3 residues: CASSFPLGGAFF. CDR3 coding DNA: TGTGCCAGCAGTTTCCCACTTGGGGGAGCTTTCTTT.

This clonotype was picked up a small number of times. The chain recombines TRBV7-9 with TRBJ1-2, with 9 bases matching TRBD1. Losses at the gene ends were 4 bases for V and 2 bases for J; bases not matched to a gene: 8. Germline loops: CDR1 SEHNR, CDR2 FQNEAQ (reference sequence). The length of the CDR3 is 16 residues. As DNA, the CDR3 is TGTGCCAGCAGCTCCCCGGGACAGGGATTGAACTATGGCTACACCTTC. Protein product: CASSSPGQGLNYGYTF. Supplemented by reference TRBV7-9 and TRBJ1-2, the full variable domain reads DTGVSQNPRHKITKRGQNVTFRCDPISEHNRLYWYRQTLGQGPEFLTYFQNEAQLEKSRLLSDRFSAERPKGSFSTLEIQRTEQGDSAMYLCASSSPGQGLNYGYTFGSGTRLTVV.

The gene calls are TRBV3-1 and TRBJ2-5; D is undetermined. The ends were cut back, 2 bases at V and 5 bases at J, with 6 bases in the middle. From germline, CDR1 is LGHDT and CDR2 YNNKEL (reference sequence). The CDR3 is 12 amino acids. The CDR3 sequence: CASSQLRETQYF. CDR3 in DNA: TGTGCCAGCAGCCAATTGAGGGAGACCCAGTACTTC.

There are a few counts of this clonotype. The chain couples TRBV5-1 to TRBJ1-1; 8 bases are a match to TRBD1. This CDR3 comprises 15 residues. V was pared by 4 bases and J by 1 base, with 6 bases of the junction left unmatched. Germline V gene sequence: CDR1 SGHRS, CDR2 YFSETQ. The DNA for the CDR3 is TGCGCCAGCAGCCACCAGGGGGCCGGGAACACTGAAGCTTTCTTT. Its translation: CASSHQGAGNTEAFF.

This clonotype was observed at least ten times. V gene TRBV20-1 combines with J gene TRBJ1-3; a possible D gene is TRBD1 (6 bases). Looked up from germline, CDR1 is DFQATT and CDR2 is SNEGSKA (reference sequence). V was pared by 1 base and J by 0 bases, with 13 bases between. The length of the CDR3 is 16 residues. CDR3 protein: CSARGPGANSGNTIYF. CDR3 DNA: TGCAGTGCTAGAGGTCCAGGGGCGAACTCTGGAAACACCATATATTTT.

This clonotype ranks as medium-sized. The chain recombines TRBV6-5 with TRBJ1-5; 8 bases align to TRBD1. The CDR3 runs 13 residues. The trim removed 6 bases at V and 5 bases at J, leaving 3 bases unmatched. Germline V gene sequence: CDR1 MNHEY, CDR2 SVGAGI. DNA of the CDR3: TGTGCCAGCAGATTGACAGGGGATCAGCCCCAGCATTTT. Protein product: CASRLTGDQPQHF.

This chain links TRBV20-1 with TRBJ2-1; 8 bases fit TRBD2. Germline loops: CDR1 DFQATT, CDR2 SNEGSKA (reference sequence). V was pared by 3 bases and J by 5 bases, with 6 bases of the junction left unmatched. This CDR3 region has 14 residues. This CDR3 is CSASYNSGDNEQFF. The CDR3 coding sequence is TGCAGTGCTAGTTATAATAGCGGGGACAATGAGCAGTTCTTC.

V is TRBV6-2 or TRBV6-3 and J is TRBJ2-7, with unresolved D. Trimming pared 1 base from V and 5 bases from J, leaving 6 bases between. The CDR3 is 12 amino acids. Germline lookup yields CDR1 MNHEY and CDR2 SVGEGT. The CDR3, as DNA: TGTGCCAGCAGTTACTACCGGGACGAGCAGTACTTC. Its translation: CASSYYRDEQYF.

The chain recombines TRBV16 with TRBJ1-2; 8 positions agree with TRBD1. The CDR3 sequence is 17 residues long. Germline assignment: CDR1 KGHSY and CDR2 FQNENV. The J segment lost 4 bases and the V segment lost 1 base, leaving 11 bases of the junction unmatched. CDR3 protein: CASSQYQGAVEVYGYTF. DNA for the CDR3: TGTGCCAGCAGCCAATATCAGGGGGCGGTGGAAGTCTATGGCTACACCTTC. Together with reference TRBV16 and TRBJ1-2, the CDR3 gives the full variable domain: GEEVAQTPKHLVRGEGQKAKLYCAPIKGHSYVFWYQQVLKNEFKFLISFQNENVFDETGMPKERFSAKCLPNSPCSLEIQATKLEDSAVYFCASSQYQGAVEVYGYTFGSGTRLTVV.

The J gene is TRBJ2-5, the V gene TRBV27; the D is unclear. V lost 3 bases and J 0 bases, leaving 8 bases between the germline ends. The CDR3 totals 14 residues. Germline CDR1 reads MNHEY; CDR2 reads SMNVEV (reference sequence). The CDR3 nucleotides are TGTGCCAGCAGTTTCGTTGGGGACCAAGAGACCCAGTACTTC. It is translated as CASSFVGDQETQYF.

This clonotype appeared a few times. The chain links TRBV4-1 to TRBJ2-7, with D possibly matching TRBD1 (6 bases). Deletions cut 3 bases from V and 3 bases from J, with 18 bases between. CDR1 MGHRA and CDR2 YSYEKL come from the germline V gene. The CDR3 extends over 16 amino acids. The CDR3 DNA follows: TGCGCCAGCAGCCAGACCCAATTTGGGGGCTACTACGAGCAGTACTTC. Its protein product is CASSQTQFGGYYEQYF.